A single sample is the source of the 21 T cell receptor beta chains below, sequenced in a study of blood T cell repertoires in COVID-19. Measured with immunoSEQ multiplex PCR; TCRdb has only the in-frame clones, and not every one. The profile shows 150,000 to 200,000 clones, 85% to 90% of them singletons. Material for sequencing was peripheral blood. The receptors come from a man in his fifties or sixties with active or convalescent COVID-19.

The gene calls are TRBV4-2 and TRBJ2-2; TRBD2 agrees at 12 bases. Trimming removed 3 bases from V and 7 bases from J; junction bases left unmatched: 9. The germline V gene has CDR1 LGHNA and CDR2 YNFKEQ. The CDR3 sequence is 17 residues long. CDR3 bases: TGTGCCAGCAGCCACCCGACTAGCGGGAGTTTGGGCGGGGAGCTGTTTTTT. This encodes CASSHPTSGSLGGELFF.

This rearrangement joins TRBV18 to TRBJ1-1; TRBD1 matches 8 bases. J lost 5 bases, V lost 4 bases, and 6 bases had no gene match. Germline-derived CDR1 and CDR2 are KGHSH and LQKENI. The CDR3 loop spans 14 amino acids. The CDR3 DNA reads TGTGCCAGCTCACTTGACAGGGGTGAGACTGAAGCTTTCTTT. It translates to CASSLDRGETEAFF.

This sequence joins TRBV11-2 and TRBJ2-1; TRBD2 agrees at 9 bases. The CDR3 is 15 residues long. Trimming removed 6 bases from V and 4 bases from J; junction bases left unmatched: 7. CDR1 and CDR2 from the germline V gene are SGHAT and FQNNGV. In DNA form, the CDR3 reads TGTGCCAGCAGGGGAGAGCGGGGGGAATACAATGAGCAGTTCTTC. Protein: CASRGERGEYNEQFF.

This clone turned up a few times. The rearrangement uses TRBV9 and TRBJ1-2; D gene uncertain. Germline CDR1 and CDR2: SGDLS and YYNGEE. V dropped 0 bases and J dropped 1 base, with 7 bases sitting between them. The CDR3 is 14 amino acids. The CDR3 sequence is CASSVEPSNYGYTF. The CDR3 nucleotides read TGTGCCAGCAGCGTAGAGCCGAGTAACTATGGCTACACCTTC.

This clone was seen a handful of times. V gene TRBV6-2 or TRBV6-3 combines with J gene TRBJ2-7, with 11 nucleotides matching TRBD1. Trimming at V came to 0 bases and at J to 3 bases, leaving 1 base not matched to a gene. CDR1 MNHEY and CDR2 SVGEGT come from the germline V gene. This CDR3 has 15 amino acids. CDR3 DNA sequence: TGTGCCAGCAGTTACTCCGGGACAGGGGGCTACGAGCAGTACTTC. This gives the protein CASSYSGTGGYEQYF.

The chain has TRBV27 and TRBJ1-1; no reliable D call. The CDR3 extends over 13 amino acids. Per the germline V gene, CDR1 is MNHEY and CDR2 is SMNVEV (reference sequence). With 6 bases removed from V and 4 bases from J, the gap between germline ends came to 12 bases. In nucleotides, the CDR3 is TGTGCCAGCAGGGAACACAGTGGCACTGAAGCTTTCTTT. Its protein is CASREHSGTEAFF.

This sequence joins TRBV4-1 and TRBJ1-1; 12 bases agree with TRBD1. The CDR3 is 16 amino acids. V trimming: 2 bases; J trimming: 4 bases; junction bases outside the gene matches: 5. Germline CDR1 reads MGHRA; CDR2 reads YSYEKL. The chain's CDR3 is CASSQSTGQGATEAFF. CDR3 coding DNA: TGCGCCAGCAGCCAATCAACGGGACAGGGGGCCACTGAAGCTTTCTTT.

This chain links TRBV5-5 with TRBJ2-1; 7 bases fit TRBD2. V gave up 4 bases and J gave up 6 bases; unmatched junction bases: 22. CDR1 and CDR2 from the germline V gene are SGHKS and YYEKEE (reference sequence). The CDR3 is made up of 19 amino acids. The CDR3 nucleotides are TGTGCCAGCAGCAGCGGGACGGTCAAGGATCCACAAGCCTCCAATGAGCAGTTCTTC. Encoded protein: CASSSGTVKDPQASNEQFF.

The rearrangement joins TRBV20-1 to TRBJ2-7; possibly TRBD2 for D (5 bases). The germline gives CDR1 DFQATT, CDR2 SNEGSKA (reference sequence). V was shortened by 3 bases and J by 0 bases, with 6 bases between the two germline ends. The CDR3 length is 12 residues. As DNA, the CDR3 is TGCAGTGCTAGTGGGAGCTCCTACGAGCAGTACTTC. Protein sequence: CSASGSSYEQYF.

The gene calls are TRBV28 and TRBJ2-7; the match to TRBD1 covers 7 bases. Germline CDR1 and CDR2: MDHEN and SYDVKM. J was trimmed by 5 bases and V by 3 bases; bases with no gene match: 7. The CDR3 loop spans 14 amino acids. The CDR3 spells CASSLRTGPHEQYF. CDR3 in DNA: TGTGCCAGCAGTTTGCGGACAGGCCCCCACGAGCAGTACTTC. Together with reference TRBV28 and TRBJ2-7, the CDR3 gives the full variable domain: DVKVTQSSRYLVKRTGEKVFLECVQDMDHENMFWYRQDPGLGLRLIYFSYDVKMKEKGDIPEGYSVSREKKERFSLILESASTNQTSMYLCASSLRTGPHEQYFGPGTRLTVT.

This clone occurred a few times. CDR3 amino acids: CASSVLPGTGELFF. The DNA of the CDR3 is TGTGCCAGCAGCGTTTTACCGGGAACCGGGGAGCTGTTTTTT. V is TRBV9 and J is TRBJ2-2, with TRBD2 as a possible D gene (5 bases). The CDR3 contains 14 residues. Germline assignment: CDR1 SGDLS and CDR2 YYNGEE. Deletions cut 2 bases from V and 5 bases from J, with 10 bases between.

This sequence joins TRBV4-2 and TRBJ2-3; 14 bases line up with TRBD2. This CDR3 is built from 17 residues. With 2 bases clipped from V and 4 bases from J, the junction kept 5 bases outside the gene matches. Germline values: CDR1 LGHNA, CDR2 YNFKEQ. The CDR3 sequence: CASSQRPGLAGADTQYF. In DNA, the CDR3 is TGTGCCAGCAGCCAAAGGCCGGGACTAGCGGGAGCAGATACGCAGTATTTT.

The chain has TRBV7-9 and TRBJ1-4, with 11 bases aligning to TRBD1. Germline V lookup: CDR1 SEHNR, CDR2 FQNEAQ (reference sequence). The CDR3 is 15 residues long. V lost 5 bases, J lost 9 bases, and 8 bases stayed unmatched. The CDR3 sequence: CASSTWTGGGKKLFF. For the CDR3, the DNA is TGTGCCAGCAGCACTTGGACAGGGGGCGGGAAAAAACTGTTTTTT.

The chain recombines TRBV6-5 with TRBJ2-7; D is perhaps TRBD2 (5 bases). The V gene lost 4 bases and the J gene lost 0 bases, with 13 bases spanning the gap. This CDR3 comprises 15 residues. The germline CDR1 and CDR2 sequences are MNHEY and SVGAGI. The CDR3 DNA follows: TGTGCCAGCAGTTGGAGGACCTCCAGCTCCTACGAGCAGTACTTC. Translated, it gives CASSWRTSSSYEQYF.

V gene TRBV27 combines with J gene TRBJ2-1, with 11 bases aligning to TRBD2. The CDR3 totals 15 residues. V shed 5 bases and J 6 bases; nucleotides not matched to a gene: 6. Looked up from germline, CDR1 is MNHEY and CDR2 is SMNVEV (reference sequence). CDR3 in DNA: TGTGCCAGCAGTCGATCCGGGACTAGCGGCAATGAGCAGTTCTTC. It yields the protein CASSRSGTSGNEQFF.

The CDR3 sequence: CASSSRTSPVRDTQYF. DNA for the CDR3: TGTGCCAGCAGCTCCCGGACTAGCCCAGTGAGAGATACGCAGTATTTT. This sequence joins TRBV7-2 and TRBJ2-3, with 8 bases matching TRBD2. J was trimmed by 5 bases and V by 4 bases; bases with no gene match: 11. The CDR3 has 16 residues. Germline V CDR1 and CDR2: SGHTA, FQGNSA.

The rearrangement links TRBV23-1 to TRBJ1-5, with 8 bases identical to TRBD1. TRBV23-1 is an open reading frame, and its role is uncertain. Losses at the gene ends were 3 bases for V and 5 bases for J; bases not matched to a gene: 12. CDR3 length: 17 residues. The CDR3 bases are TGCGCCAGCAGTCAGTTCAAAGAGACAGGGGCATATCAGCCCCAGCATTTT. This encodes CASSQFKETGAYQPQHF.

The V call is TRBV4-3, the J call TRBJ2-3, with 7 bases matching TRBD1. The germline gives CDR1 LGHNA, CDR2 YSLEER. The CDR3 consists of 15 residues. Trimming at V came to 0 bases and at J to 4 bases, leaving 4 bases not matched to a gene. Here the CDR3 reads CASSQEGTGADTQYF. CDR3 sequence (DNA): TGCGCCAGCAGCCAAGAGGGTACAGGGGCAGATACGCAGTATTTT.

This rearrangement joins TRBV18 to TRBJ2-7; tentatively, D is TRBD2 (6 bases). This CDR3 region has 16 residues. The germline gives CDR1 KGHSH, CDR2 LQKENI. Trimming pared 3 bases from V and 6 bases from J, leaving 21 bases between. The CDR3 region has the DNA TGTGCCAGCTCACCCCCCGGAGGGCGGGCGGGTGGCGAGCAGTACTTC. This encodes CASSPPGGRAGGEQYF.

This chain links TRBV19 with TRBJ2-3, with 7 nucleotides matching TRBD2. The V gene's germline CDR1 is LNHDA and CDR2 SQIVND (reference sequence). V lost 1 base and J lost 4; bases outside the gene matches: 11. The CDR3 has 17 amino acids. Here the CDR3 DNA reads TGTGCCAGTAGTATAGCGACTCGGCGGGAGAGATCAGATACGCAGTATTTT. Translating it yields CASSIATRRERSDTQYF.

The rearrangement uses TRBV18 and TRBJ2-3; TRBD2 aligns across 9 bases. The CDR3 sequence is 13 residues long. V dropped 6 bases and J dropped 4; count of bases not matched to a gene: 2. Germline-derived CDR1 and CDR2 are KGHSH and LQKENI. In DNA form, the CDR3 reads TGTGCCAGCTCCGGACTAGCGTCAGATACGCAGTATTTT. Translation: CASSGLASDTQYF.